A selection of T cell receptor beta chains follows, all from one sample in a study of blood T cells in healthy people across ages. TCRdb independently ran MiXCR on the 5' RACE reads; one entry per CDR3 protein. Seen here are roughly 860,000 distinct CDR3 sequences, 62% observed once, and the top ten hold approximately 30%. What was sequenced was blood. All receptors come from a man in his thirties or forties in good health. The CDR3 runs from the conserved cysteine through the conserved F or W. The D gene is left open where the match is weak. Part of the rows lack a size; the others show once, few, many or a class for expanded clones.

TRBV29-1,TRBJ2-1,TRBD2,.,11,TGCAGCGTGGGGGGGAACAATGAGCAGTTCTTC,CSVGGNNEQFF
TRBV20-1,TRBJ2-4,.,once,13,TGCAGTGCTAGAGGAAGAGGGATCTACGGGCAGTACTTC,CSARGRGIYGQYF
TRBV4-3,TRBJ2-1,.,.,14,TGCGCCAGCAGCCAAGAATACAGGGACAATGAGCAGTTCTTC,CASSQEYRDNEQFF
TRBV9,TRBJ1-6,TRBD1,.,14,TGTGCCAGCAGCCTGGGACAGATGAATTCACCCCTCCACTTT,CASSLGQMNSPLHF
TRBV20-1,TRBJ2-5,TRBD1,.,14,TGCAGTGCTAGAGATGGGACAGAACAAGAGACCCAGTACTTC,CSARDGTEQETQYF
TRBV7-2,TRBJ2-5,.,.,16,TGTGCCAGCAGCCCTCGCCCGGGACAATGGGAAGAGACCCAGTACTTC,CASSPRPGQWEETQYF
TRBV11-2,TRBJ1-2,.,.,14,TGTGCCAGCAGCTCCCTCGGGGGATCCTATGGCTACACCTTC,CASSSLGGSYGYTF
TRBV12-5,TRBJ1-2,.,few,12,TGTGCTAGTGGTTTCGCACACTATGGCTACACCTTC,CASGFAHYGYTF
TRBV4-2,TRBJ2-5,.,.,14,TGTGCCAGCAGCCAAGACCTAACCCAAGAGACCCAGTACTTC,CASSQDLTQETQYF
TRBV4-2,TRBJ2-5,.,.,15,TGTGCCAGCAGCCAAGATACGGGCAGCCAAGAGACCCAGTACTTC,CASSQDTGSQETQYF
TRBV6-1,TRBJ2-7,.,.,15,TGTGCCAGCAGTGAATACTTACAGAGCCTCTACGAGCAGTACTTC,CASSEYLQSLYEQYF
TRBV7-2,TRBJ2-7,.,few,14,TGTGCCAGCAGCCAAGGACCGGCGTCCTACGAGCAGTACTTC,CASSQGPASYEQYF
TRBV29-1,TRBJ2-1,.,few,11,TGCAGCGGGGGCCGGGGTAATGAGCAGTTCTTC,CSGGRGNEQFF
TRBV25-1,TRBJ1-5,TRBD1,.,13,TGTGCCAGCAGCGCTACAGGGGTTCAGCCCCAGCATTTT,CASSATGVQPQHF
TRBV20-1,TRBJ1-5,TRBD1,once,15,TGCAGTGCGAGTCAAGGGACAGCAAGTAATCAGCCCCAGCATTTT,CSASQGTASNQPQHF
TRBV5-1,TRBJ2-5,.,few,14,TGCGCCAGCAGCTTGGCCCAGGACCCTCAGACCCAGTACTTC,CASSLAQDPQTQYF
TRBV7-2,TRBJ2-3,.,.,16,TGTGCCAGCAGCTTAGCCACCTCCTCAGGCACAGATACGCAGTATTTT,CASSLATSSGTDTQYF
TRBV20-1,TRBJ2-1,.,.,14,TGCAGTGCTAGCCGACCTCCCTCCTACAATGAGCAGTTCTTC,CSASRPPSYNEQFF
TRBV5-5,TRBJ1-1,TRBD1,.,15,TGTGCCAGCAGCTCGAGGACAGGGACGAACACTGAAGCTTTCTTT,CASSSRTGTNTEAFF